These 23 T cell receptor beta chains were all obtained from the same sample, sequenced in a study of blood T cell repertoires in COVID-19. Profiling relied on immunoSEQ multiplex PCR, and the TCRdb table lists in-frame clones only, not all of them. The sample has about 160,000 clones, 85% to 95% seen once. The specimen was peripheral blood. The receptors were sampled from a woman in her fifties or sixties with acute or convalescent COVID-19.

This clone was observed a few times. The chain links TRBV20-1 to TRBJ2-7; 7 positions match TRBD1. V was pared by 3 bases and J by 3 bases, with 2 bases of the junction left unmatched. This CDR3 comprises 12 residues. The germline V gene has CDR1 DFQATT and CDR2 SNEGSKA (reference sequence). CDR3 loop: CSASYRGYEQYF. The CDR3 bases are TGCAGTGCTAGTTACAGGGGCTACGAGCAGTACTTC.

This sequence joins TRBV3-1 (or the pseudogene TRBV3-2) and TRBJ2-1, with 14 nucleotides matching TRBD2. Trimming removed 1 base from V and 6 bases from J; junction bases left unmatched: 5. CDR1 is LGHDT and CDR2 is YNNKEL in the germline V gene (reference sequence). The CDR3 runs 17 residues. The CDR3 coding sequence is TGTGCCAGCAGCCAAGGACTAGCGGGAGGGCCGTCCAATGAGCAGTTCTTC. It codes for CASSQGLAGGPSNEQFF.

The chain links TRBV5-1 to TRBJ1-3; D gene uncertain. The CDR3 is 16 amino acids. V dropped 3 bases and J dropped 0 bases, with 13 bases sitting between them. Germline V gives CDR1 SGHRS, CDR2 YFSETQ. CDR3 loop: CASSSAPGSSGNTIYF. The CDR3 DNA is TGCGCCAGCAGCTCGGCGCCCGGGAGCTCTGGAAACACCATATATTTT.

In its sample, this clone was seen a few times. The J gene is TRBJ1-5, the V gene TRBV28; D not resolved. V lost 8 bases and J lost 5, with 16 bases in between. The CDR3 sequence is 14 residues long. CDR1 is MDHEN, CDR2 SYDVKM, per germline. CDR3 region: CASVDRRNHQPQHF. The CDR3 DNA reads as TGTGCCAGCGTCGATCGGCGGAATCATCAGCCCCAGCATTTT.

The chain carries TRBV7-2 and TRBJ1-1; D may be TRBD1 (6 bases). The CDR3 runs 14 residues. The V end lost 4 bases, the J end lost 4 bases, and 13 bases lay between the germline ends. Germline V gives CDR1 SGHTA, CDR2 FQGNSA. The DNA of the CDR3 is TGTGCCAGCAGCTCCCAGGGAGGGGGCACTGAAGCTTTCTTT. As protein: CASSSQGGGTEAFF.

This chain connects TRBV5-8 to TRBJ1-3; 8 nucleotides align to TRBD1. This CDR3 region has 15 residues. The ends lost 4 bases at V and 4 bases at J; junction bases unmatched: 7. CDR1 SGHTS and CDR2 YDEGEE come from the germline V gene. Written as DNA, the CDR3 is TGTGCCAGCAGCCGACAGGGGTTAGCCGGAAACACCATATATTTT. Translation: CASSRQGLAGNTIYF.

Only one count was recorded for this clone. The chain joins TRBV19 to TRBJ2-7; a weak D match, TRBD2 (5 bases). CDR1 and CDR2 (germline): LNHDA, SQIVND (reference sequence). CDR3 size: 16 residues. Trimming took off 5 bases at V and 0 bases at J, with 17 bases between the two ends. The CDR3 nucleotides are TGTGCCAGTAGTCCATCGACGGGGAGCTACTCCTACGAGCAGTACTTC. Its protein is CASSPSTGSYSYEQYF.

This chain links TRBV9 with TRBJ2-1; TRBD2 might be the D (6 bases). V lost 4 bases, J lost 2 bases, and 13 bases lay in between. Germline lookup yields CDR1 SGDLS and CDR2 YYNGEE. CDR3 length: 15 residues. The CDR3 sequence: CASSPTSIAYNEQFF. CDR3 coding DNA: TGTGCCAGCAGCCCGACTAGTATCGCCTACAATGAGCAGTTCTTC.

The chain has TRBV5-4 and TRBJ1-1; D call uncertain. Germline V gene lookup returns CDR1 SGHNT and CDR2 YYREEE (reference sequence). The CDR3 consists of 11 residues. Deletions cut 7 bases from V and 3 bases from J, with 7 bases between. In DNA form, the CDR3 reads TGTGCCAGCGCCACGGACACTGAAGCTTTCTTT. It encodes CASATDTEAFF.

V gene TRBV18 combines with J gene TRBJ2-3; 11 bases map to TRBD2. V gave up 3 bases and J gave up 5 bases; unmatched junction bases: 7. The CDR3 contains 16 residues. Germline values: CDR1 KGHSH, CDR2 LQKENI. The CDR3 region has the DNA TGTGCCAGCTCACCTCTAGCGGGGGGCGGCGGAGATACGCAGTATTTT. Translated, it gives CASSPLAGGGGDTQYF. The full variable domain, with the rest looked up from reference TRBV18 and TRBJ2-3, is NAGVMQNPRHLVRRRGQEARLRCSPMKGHSHVYWYRQLPEEGLKFMVYLQKENIIDESGMPKERFSAEFPKEGPSILRIQQVVRGDSAAYFCASSPLAGGGGDTQYFGPGTRLTVL.

This clone was seen more than once but under ten times. The chain links TRBV19 to TRBJ2-7, with 9 bases fitting TRBD2. The germline V gene encodes CDR1 LNHDA and CDR2 SQIVND (reference sequence). Trimming took 4 bases from V and 7 from J; bases not matched to a gene: 11. The CDR3 consists of 15 residues. The CDR3 spells CASSNPKGLAGEQYF. The CDR3 region has the DNA TGTGCCAGTAGTAATCCCAAAGGCCTAGCGGGAGAGCAGTACTTC. The variable domain in full, with the rest retrieved from reference TRBV19 and TRBJ2-7, is DGGITQSPKYLFRKEGQNVTLSCEQNLNHDAMYWYRQDPGQGLRLIYYSQIVNDFQKGDIAEGYSVSREKKESFPLTVTSAQKNPTAFYLCASSNPKGLAGEQYFGPGTRLTVT.

As regards this clone: Other DNA sequences in this specimen translate into the identical CDR3. The chain carries TRBV3-1 (or the pseudogene TRBV3-2) and TRBJ2-2; D is perhaps TRBD2 (6 bases). V was clipped by 4 bases and J by 4 bases, with 13 bases between them. Germline V gene data show CDR1 as LGHDT and CDR2 as YNNKEL (reference sequence). The CDR3 sequence is 15 residues long. The CDR3 DNA is TGTGCCAGCAGCCTAGGCGGGGCGCGCACCGGGGAGCTGTTTTTT. Protein sequence: CASSLGGARTGELFF.

This chain uses TRBV21-1 with TRBJ2-1; TRBD2, as called in the table, went unchecked against the DNA. TRBV21-1 is deemed a pseudogene. The CDR3 covers 16 residues. CDR3 sequence: CASNLLSGGSYNEQFF. CDR3 nucleotide sequence: TGTGCCAGCAACCTACTTAGCGGTGGCTCCTACAATGAGCAGTTCTTC.

V is TRBV18 and J is TRBJ2-7, with D unresolved. The CDR3 totals 13 residues. The V gene's germline CDR1 is KGHSH and CDR2 LQKENI. V was pared by 2 bases and J by 3 bases, with 8 bases between. CDR3 in amino acids: CASSPFPFYEQYF. CDR3 DNA sequence: TGTGCCAGCTCACCATTTCCGTTCTACGAGCAGTACTTC.

Written as DNA, the CDR3 is TGTGCCAGCAGCTTCCGGGGGAACGACTTCCCCTCTATGGCTTTCTTT. This codes for CASSFRGNDFPSMAFF. This chain connects TRBV5-5 to TRBJ1-1; D may be TRBD1 (5 bases). V was cut by 2 bases and J by 11 bases, with 25 bases left in between. There are 16 residues in the CDR3. Germline CDR1 and CDR2: SGHKS and YYEKEE (reference sequence).

This rearrangement joins TRBV7-9 to TRBJ1-5; no firm D call. There are 13 residues in the CDR3. V lost 3 bases and J 5 bases, leaving 8 bases between the germline ends. CDR1 is SEHNR, CDR2 FQNEAQ, per germline (reference sequence). The CDR3 here is CASSLGRDQPQHF. Written as DNA, the CDR3 is TGTGCCAGCAGCTTGGGCAGAGATCAGCCCCAGCATTTT.

The chain combines TRBV9 with TRBJ2-1; TRBD1 agrees at 7 bases. Germline V gene data show CDR1 as SGDLS and CDR2 as YYNGEE. CDR3 size: 16 residues. Trimming took 0 bases from V and 6 from J; bases not matched to a gene: 9. As DNA, the CDR3 is TGTGCCAGCAGCGTAGGGGGCAGGGGGTACCGCAATGAGCAGTTCTTC. This gives the protein CASSVGGRGYRNEQFF.

V usage is TRBV28 and J usage is TRBJ1-1; 9 bases line up with TRBD1. V was pared by 5 bases and J by 1 base, with 5 bases of the junction left unmatched. CDR1 and CDR2 from the germline V gene are MDHEN and SYDVKM. The CDR3 sequence is 15 residues long. CDR3 residues: CASSLTGGQNTEAFF. In DNA, the CDR3 is TGTGCCAGCAGTCTCACAGGGGGCCAGAACACTGAAGCTTTCTTT.

The chain joins TRBV19 to TRBJ1-1; 7 bases are shared with TRBD1. V dropped 5 bases and J dropped 1; count of bases not matched to a gene: 10. This CDR3 region has 16 residues. Germline V gene data show CDR1 as LNHDA and CDR2 as SQIVND (reference sequence). The CDR3 nucleotides are TGTGCCAGTAGTCTTATGACAGGGTTCAGGAACACTGAAGCTTTCTTT. Its translation is CASSLMTGFRNTEAFF. The entire variable domain, with the rest obtained from reference TRBV19 and TRBJ1-1, is as follows: DGGITQSPKYLFRKEGQNVTLSCEQNLNHDAMYWYRQDPGQGLRLIYYSQIVNDFQKGDIAEGYSVSREKKESFPLTVTSAQKNPTAFYLCASSLMTGFRNTEAFFGQGTRLTVV.

The chain links TRBV28 to TRBJ2-6; 7 positions match TRBD2. The CDR3 runs to 16 residues. Germline assignment: CDR1 MDHEN and CDR2 SYDVKM. V dropped 7 bases and J dropped 2; count of bases not matched to a gene: 8. CDR3 in DNA: TGTGCCAGCATCCCCAATGGGGGGGCTGGGGCCAACGTCCTGACTTTC. Its translation: CASIPNGGAGANVLTF.

The chain joins TRBV7-9 to TRBJ1-3; D remains unclear. Germline V gene data show CDR1 as SEHNR and CDR2 as FQNEAQ (reference sequence). Trimming pared 4 bases from V and 8 bases from J, leaving 6 bases between. The CDR3 length is 11 residues. CDR3 loop: CASSWSHTIYF. The CDR3 DNA follows: TGTGCCAGCAGCTGGAGCCACACCATATATTTT. Together with reference TRBV7-9 and TRBJ1-3, the CDR3 gives the full variable domain: DTGVSQNPRHKITKRGQNVTFRCDPISEHNRLYWYRQTLGQGPEFLTYFQNEAQLEKSRLLSDRFSAERPKGSFSTLEIQRTEQGDSAMYLCASSWSHTIYFGEGSWLTVV.

The chain carries TRBV6-5 and TRBJ1-2; 7 nucleotides match TRBD1. Germline V gene lookup returns CDR1 MNHEY and CDR2 SVGAGI. The CDR3 consists of 15 residues. V was clipped by 4 bases and J by 5 bases; unmatched bases: 10. The CDR3 coding sequence is TGTGCCAGCAGTTCCTCAATGGGACAGTTTTATGGCTACACCTTC. Protein product: CASSSSMGQFYGYTF.

The chain couples TRBV5-1 to TRBJ1-2; 8 nucleotides match TRBD1. The CDR3 totals 15 residues. The V and J ends lost 0 bases and 1 base, in that order; junction bases with no gene match: 2. Germline V gives CDR1 SGHRS, CDR2 YFSETQ. The CDR3 nucleotides are TGCGCCAGCAGCTTGGCAGGGGGCTTTAACTATGGCTACACCTTC. The encoded protein is CASSLAGGFNYGYTF.